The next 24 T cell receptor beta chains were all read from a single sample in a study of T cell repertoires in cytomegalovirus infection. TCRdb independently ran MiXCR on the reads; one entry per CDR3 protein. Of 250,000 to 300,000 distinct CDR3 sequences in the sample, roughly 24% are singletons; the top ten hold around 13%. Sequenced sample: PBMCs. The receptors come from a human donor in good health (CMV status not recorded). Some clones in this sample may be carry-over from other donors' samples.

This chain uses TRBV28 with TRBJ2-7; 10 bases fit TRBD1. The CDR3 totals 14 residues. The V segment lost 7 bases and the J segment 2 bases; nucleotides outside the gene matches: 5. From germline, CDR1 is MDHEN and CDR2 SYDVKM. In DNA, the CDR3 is TGTGCCAGCATCCCGGGACAGGGGACCTACGAGCAGTACTTC. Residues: CASIPGQGTYEQYF.

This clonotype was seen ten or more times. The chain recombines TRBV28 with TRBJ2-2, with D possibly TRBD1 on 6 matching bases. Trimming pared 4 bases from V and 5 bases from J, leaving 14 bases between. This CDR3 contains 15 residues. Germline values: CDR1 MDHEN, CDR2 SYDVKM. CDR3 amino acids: CASSSSRGSTGELFF. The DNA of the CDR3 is TGTGCCAGCAGTTCCTCCAGGGGCTCTACCGGGGAGCTGTTTTTT.

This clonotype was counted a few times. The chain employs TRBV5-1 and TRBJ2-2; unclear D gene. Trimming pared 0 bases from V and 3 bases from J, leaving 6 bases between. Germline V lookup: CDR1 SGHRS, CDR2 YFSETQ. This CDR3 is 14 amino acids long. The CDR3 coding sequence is TGCGCCAGCAGCTTGGAACAGTACACCGGGGAGCTGTTTTTT. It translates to CASSLEQYTGELFF. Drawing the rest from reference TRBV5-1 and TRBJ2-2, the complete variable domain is KAGVTQTPRYLIKTRGQQVTLSCSPISGHRSVSWYQQTPGQGLQFLFEYFSETQRNKGNFPGRFSGRQFSNSRSEMNVSTLELGDSALYLCASSLEQYTGELFFGEGSRLTVL.

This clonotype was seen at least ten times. CDR3 bases: TGTGCCAGCAGCTTTTATCCCAGGAACACTGAAGCTTTCTTT. Residues: CASSFYPRNTEAFF. The rearrangement uses TRBV7-9 and TRBJ1-1; D is unclear. The CDR3 is 14 amino acids. Germline values: CDR1 SEHNR, CDR2 FQNEAQ (reference sequence). Trimming stripped 3 bases from V and 1 base from J, with 9 bases between.

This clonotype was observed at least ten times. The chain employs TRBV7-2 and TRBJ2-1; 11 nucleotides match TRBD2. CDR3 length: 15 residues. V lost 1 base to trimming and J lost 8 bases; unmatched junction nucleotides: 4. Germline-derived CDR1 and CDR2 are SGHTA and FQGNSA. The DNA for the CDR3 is TGTGCCAGCAGCTTAGAACTAGCGGGGGTCTATGAGCAGTTCTTC. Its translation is CASSLELAGVYEQFF.

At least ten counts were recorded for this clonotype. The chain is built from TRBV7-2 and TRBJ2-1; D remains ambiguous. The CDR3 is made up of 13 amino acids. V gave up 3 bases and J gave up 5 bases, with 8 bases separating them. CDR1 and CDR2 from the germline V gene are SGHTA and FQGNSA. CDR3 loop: CASSFSRNNEQFF. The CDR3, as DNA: TGTGCCAGCAGCTTTAGTCGCAACAATGAGCAGTTCTTC.

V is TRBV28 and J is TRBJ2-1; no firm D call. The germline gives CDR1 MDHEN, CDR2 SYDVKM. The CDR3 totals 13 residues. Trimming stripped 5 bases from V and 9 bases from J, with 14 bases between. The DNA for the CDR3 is TGTGCCAGCAGTCCCCCCCTAGTATTTGAGCAGTTCTTC. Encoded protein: CASSPPLVFEQFF.

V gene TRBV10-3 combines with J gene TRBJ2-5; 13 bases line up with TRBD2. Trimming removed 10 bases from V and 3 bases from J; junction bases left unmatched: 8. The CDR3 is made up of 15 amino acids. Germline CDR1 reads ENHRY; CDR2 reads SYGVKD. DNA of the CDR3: TGTGCCACCCGGACTAGCGGGAGATTCGAAGAGACCCAGTACTTC. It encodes CATRTSGRFEETQYF.

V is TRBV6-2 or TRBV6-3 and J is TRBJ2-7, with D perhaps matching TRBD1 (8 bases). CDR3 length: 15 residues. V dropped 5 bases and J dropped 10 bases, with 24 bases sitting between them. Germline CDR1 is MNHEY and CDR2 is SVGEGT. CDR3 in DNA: TGTGCCAGCAGTAGCCTCGGAGCGGGACAGGCCAGTCAGTACTTC. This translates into CASSSLGAGQASQYF.

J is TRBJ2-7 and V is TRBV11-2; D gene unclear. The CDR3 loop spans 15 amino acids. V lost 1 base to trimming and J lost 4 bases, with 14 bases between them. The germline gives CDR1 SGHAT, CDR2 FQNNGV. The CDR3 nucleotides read TGTGCCAGCAGCTTAGGTCTCGGCACCTTATACGAGCAGTACTTC. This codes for CASSLGLGTLYEQYF.

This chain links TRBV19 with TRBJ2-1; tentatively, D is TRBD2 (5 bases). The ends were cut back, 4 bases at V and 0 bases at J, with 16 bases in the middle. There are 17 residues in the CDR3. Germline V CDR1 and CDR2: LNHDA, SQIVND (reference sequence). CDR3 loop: CASSTRLAQSSYNEQFF. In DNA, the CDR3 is TGTGCCAGTAGTACCCGTCTAGCTCAGAGCTCCTACAATGAGCAGTTCTTC.

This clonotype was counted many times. CDR3 protein: CASSRGQGGYEQYF. CDR3 coding DNA: TGTGCCAGCAGCCGGGGACAGGGTGGTTACGAGCAGTACTTC. V and J are TRBV7-2 and TRBJ2-7; TRBD1 matches 9 bases. CDR1 SGHTA and CDR2 FQGNSA come from the germline V gene. J gave up 4 bases and V 5 bases, and 6 bases lay outside the gene matches. This CDR3 is 14 amino acids long.

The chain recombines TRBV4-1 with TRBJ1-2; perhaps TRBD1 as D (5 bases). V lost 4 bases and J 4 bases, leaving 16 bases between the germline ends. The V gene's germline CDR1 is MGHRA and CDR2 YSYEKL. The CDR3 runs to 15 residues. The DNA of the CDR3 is TGCGCCAGCAGCCCCACCCCGGGGCGAAGCTATGGCTACACCTTC. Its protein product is CASSPTPGRSYGYTF.

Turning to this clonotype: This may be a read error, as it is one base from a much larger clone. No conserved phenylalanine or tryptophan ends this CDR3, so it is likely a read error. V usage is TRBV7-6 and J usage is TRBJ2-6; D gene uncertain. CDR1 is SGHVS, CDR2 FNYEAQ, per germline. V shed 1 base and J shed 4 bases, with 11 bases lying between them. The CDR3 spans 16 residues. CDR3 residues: CASSLVLGSGANVLTV. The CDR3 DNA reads TGTGCCAGCAGCTTAGTGTTAGGGTCGGGGGCCAACGTCCTGACTGTC.

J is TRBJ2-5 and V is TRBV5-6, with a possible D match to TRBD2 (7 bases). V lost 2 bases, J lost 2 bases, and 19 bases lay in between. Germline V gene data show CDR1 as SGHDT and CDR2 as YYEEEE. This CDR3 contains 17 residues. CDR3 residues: CASSFSGWGGPQETQYF. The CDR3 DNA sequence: TGTGCCAGCAGCTTTTCAGGGTGGGGGGGCCCGCAAGAGACCCAGTACTTC.

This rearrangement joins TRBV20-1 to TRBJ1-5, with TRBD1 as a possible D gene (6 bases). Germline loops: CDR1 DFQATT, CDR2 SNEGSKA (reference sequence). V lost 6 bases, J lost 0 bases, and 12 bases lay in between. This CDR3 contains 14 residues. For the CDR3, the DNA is TGCAGTGCGTTGACAGGAGATAGCAATCAGCCCCAGCATTTT. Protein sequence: CSALTGDSNQPQHF.

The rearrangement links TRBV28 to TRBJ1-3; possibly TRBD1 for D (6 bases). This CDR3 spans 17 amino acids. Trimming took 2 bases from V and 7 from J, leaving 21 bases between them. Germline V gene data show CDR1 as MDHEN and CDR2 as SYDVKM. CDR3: CASSLPIQGTFGNTIYF. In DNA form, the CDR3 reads TGTGCCAGCAGTTTACCCATACAGGGCACCTTTGGGAACACCATATATTTT.

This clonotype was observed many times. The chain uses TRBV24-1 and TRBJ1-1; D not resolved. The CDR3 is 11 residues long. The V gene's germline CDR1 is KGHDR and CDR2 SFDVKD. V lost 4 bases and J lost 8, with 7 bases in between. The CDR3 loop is CATSDSIEAFF. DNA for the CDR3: TGTGCCACCAGTGACTCAATCGAAGCTTTCTTT.

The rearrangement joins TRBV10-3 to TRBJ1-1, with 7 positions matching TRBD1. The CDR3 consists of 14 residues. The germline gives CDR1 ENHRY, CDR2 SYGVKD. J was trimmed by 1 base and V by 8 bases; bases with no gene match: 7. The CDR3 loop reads CAIQGGAENTEAFF. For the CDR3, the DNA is TGTGCCATCCAGGGGGGGGCGGAGAACACTGAAGCTTTCTTT.

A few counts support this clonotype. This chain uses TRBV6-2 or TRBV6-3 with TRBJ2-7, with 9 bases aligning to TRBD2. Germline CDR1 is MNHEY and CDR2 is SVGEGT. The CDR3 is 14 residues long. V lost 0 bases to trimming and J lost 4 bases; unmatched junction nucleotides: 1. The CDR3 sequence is CASSYSGLAYEQYF. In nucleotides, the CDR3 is TGTGCCAGCAGTTACTCGGGACTAGCTTACGAGCAGTACTTC.

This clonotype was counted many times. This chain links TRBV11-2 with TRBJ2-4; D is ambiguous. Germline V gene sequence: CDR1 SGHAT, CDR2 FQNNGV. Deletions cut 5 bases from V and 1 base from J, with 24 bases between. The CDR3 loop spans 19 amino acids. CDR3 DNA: TGTGCCAGCAGCCCTATTCGGTTGCTGGCCGGGTCGGCCAAAAACATTCAGTACTTC. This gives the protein CASSPIRLLAGSAKNIQYF. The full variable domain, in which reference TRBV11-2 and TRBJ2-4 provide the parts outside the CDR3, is EAGVAQSPRYKIIEKRQSVAFWCNPISGHATLYWYQQILGQGPKLLIQFQNNGVVDDSQLPKDRFSAERLKGVDSTLKIQPAKLEDSAVYLCASSPIRLLAGSAKNIQYFGAGTRLSVL.

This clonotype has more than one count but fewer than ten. CDR3 loop: CASSRTPEGTDTQYF. The CDR3 bases are TGCGCCAGCAGCCGGACCCCAGAAGGCACAGATACGCAGTATTTT. The chain employs TRBV5-1 and TRBJ2-3; D unresolved. Between the trimmed V and J ends, which lost 4 bases and 1 base, there was a span of 13 bases. The CDR3 runs to 15 residues. The germline V gene encodes CDR1 SGHRS and CDR2 YFSETQ.

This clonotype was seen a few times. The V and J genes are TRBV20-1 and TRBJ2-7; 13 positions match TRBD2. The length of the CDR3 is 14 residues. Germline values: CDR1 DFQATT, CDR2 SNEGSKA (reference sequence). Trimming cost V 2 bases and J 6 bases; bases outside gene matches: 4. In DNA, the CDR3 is TGCAGTGCTAGAACTAGCGGGGGGGCCAGCGAGCAGTACTTC. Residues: CSARTSGGASEQYF.

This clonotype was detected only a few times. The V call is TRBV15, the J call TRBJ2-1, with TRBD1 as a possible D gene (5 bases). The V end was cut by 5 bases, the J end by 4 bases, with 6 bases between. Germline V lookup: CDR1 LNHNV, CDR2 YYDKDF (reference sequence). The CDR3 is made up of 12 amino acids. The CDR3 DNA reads TGTGCCACCAGCGGACATTACAATGAGCAGTTCTTC. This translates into CATSGHYNEQFF.